These 31 T cell receptor beta chains share one sample of origin, sequenced in a study of blood T cell repertoires in COVID-19. Produced via immunoSEQ multiplex PCR; TCRdb's table is partial and in-frame only. The sample holds fewer than 250,000 clones, about 87% seen once. The material sequenced was PBMCs or T cells enriched from blood (not recorded which). The origin of the receptors is a woman aged 25 to 45 who had been exposed to COVID-19.

This clone came up once. The junction shows a germline mismatch at one end, possibly a read error. The chain carries TRBV7-7 and TRBJ2-5; 7 bases align to TRBD1. CDR1 and CDR2 (germline): SSHAT, FNYEAQ (reference sequence). The CDR3 is made up of 15 amino acids. As DNA, the CDR3 is TGTGCTAGCAGCTTAGAGACAGGGCCGCAAGAGACCCAGTACTTC. Translating it yields CASSLETGPQETQYF.

J is TRBJ1-2 and V is TRBV6-2 or TRBV6-3, with 8 positions matching TRBD1. CDR3 length: 17 residues. CDR1 and CDR2 from the germline V gene are MNHEY and SVGEGT. Trimming removed 6 bases from V and 4 bases from J; junction bases left unmatched: 16. In nucleotides, the CDR3 is TGTGCCAGCAGCCCTTACATTACGGCCGGGACAGGCTATGGCTACACCTTC. Protein: CASSPYITAGTGYGYTF.

Here the CDR3 reads CASCGGPYEQYF. The CDR3 DNA follows: TGTGCCAGTTGCGGGGGGCCCTACGAGCAGTACTTC. The gene calls are TRBV25-1 and TRBJ2-7; 8 positions match TRBD2. The CDR3 runs to 12 residues. Germline values: CDR1 MGHDK, CDR2 SYGVNS. J lost 2 bases, V lost 9 bases, and 3 bases had no gene match.

The rearrangement joins TRBV5-1 to TRBJ2-6, with 7 positions matching TRBD1. Germline CDR1 is SGHRS and CDR2 is YFSETQ. V lost 4 bases and J lost 0; bases outside the gene matches: 1. The CDR3 spans 15 residues. The CDR3 bases are TGCGCCAGCAGCAGGACAGGCTCTGGGGCCAACGTCCTGACTTTC. Its translation: CASSRTGSGANVLTF.

This chain links TRBV6-1 with TRBJ1-4; D is unclear. V lost 3 bases to trimming and J lost 5 bases, with 7 bases between them. Germline CDR1 and CDR2: MNHNS and SASEGT. The CDR3 has 13 residues. The CDR3: CASSEYTNEKLFF. In nucleotides, the CDR3 is TGTGCCAGCAGTGAGTACACGAATGAAAAACTGTTTTTT.

In this sample, this clone turned up once. The chain employs TRBV27 and TRBJ2-3; a possible D gene is TRBD2 (5 bases). The CDR3 is made up of 16 amino acids. The germline V and J ends were trimmed by 0 bases and 2 bases, with 12 bases remaining between them. Germline V gives CDR1 MNHEY, CDR2 SMNVEV (reference sequence). The CDR3 nucleotides are TGTGCCAGCAGTTTATCCCAGGAGCGGACCACAGATACGCAGTATTTT. Protein sequence: CASSLSQERTTDTQYF.

The chain recombines TRBV19 with TRBJ2-3; TRBD2 agrees at 8 bases. Losses at the gene ends were 11 bases for V and 2 bases for J; bases not matched to a gene: 6. Germline V gene lookup returns CDR1 LNHDA and CDR2 SQIVND (reference sequence). The CDR3 runs 13 residues. The DNA for the CDR3 is TGTGCCGGGATAGCGGGGTCCACAGATACGCAGTATTTT. It yields the protein CAGIAGSTDTQYF.

The chain couples TRBV10-3 to TRBJ1-2; 12 bases fit TRBD1. Germline V gene data show CDR1 as ENHRY and CDR2 as SYGVKD. There are 17 residues in the CDR3. The V and J ends lost 3 bases and 7 bases, in that order; junction bases with no gene match: 12. CDR3 in DNA: TGTGCCATCAGTGACCTCGGCGGGGGGACAGGGGGCTTTGGCTACACCTTC. This sequence encodes CAISDLGGGTGGFGYTF.

This chain connects TRBV9 to TRBJ2-3; TRBD2 agrees at 14 bases. Germline V gene sequence: CDR1 SGDLS, CDR2 YYNGEE. This CDR3 region has 17 residues. The ends lost 2 bases at V and 0 bases at J; junction bases unmatched: 2. CDR3 nucleotides: TGTGCCAGCAGCGTCGGGACTAGCGGGGGTAGCACAGATACGCAGTATTTT. Amino acids: CASSVGTSGGSTDTQYF.

The chain employs TRBV5-1 and TRBJ1-2, with 7 nucleotides matching TRBD1. Germline values: CDR1 SGHRS, CDR2 YFSETQ. Trimming cost V 4 bases and J 7 bases; bases outside gene matches: 7. The CDR3 length is 13 residues. CDR3 nucleotide sequence: TGCGCCAGCAGCACTGGACAGGACGTTGGCTACACCTTC. Its translation: CASSTGQDVGYTF.

In this sample, this clone turned up once. The chain carries TRBV6-5 and TRBJ1-5; D gene ambiguous. V gave up 1 base and J gave up 6 bases, with 16 bases separating them. Germline V lookup: CDR1 MNHEY, CDR2 SVGAGI. The CDR3 covers 16 residues. CDR3 bases: TGTGCCAGCAGTTACTTTGGGCCGGAAAGCGGTCAGCCCCAGCATTTT. It translates to CASSYFGPESGQPQHF.

The chain joins TRBV13 to TRBJ2-1, with D possibly being TRBD1 (7 bases). CDR3 length: 13 amino acids. The V end lost 5 bases, the J end lost 9 bases, and 14 bases lay between the germline ends. The germline V gene encodes CDR1 PRHDT and CDR2 FYEKMQ (reference sequence). The CDR3 here is CASSTTGEAEQFF. CDR3 sequence (DNA): TGTGCCAGCAGCACCACAGGGGAGGCTGAGCAGTTCTTC.

The V gene is TRBV2, the J gene TRBJ2-1; no firm D call. V was trimmed by 8 bases and J by 3 bases, leaving 11 bases between them. This CDR3 has 13 residues. Germline CDR1 and CDR2: SNHLY and FYNNEI. In nucleotides, the CDR3 is TGTGCCAGCCTCGGCGGAGACTACAATGAGCAGTTCTTC. Protein sequence: CASLGGDYNEQFF. Full variable domain (rest looked up from reference TRBV2 and TRBJ2-1): EPEVTQTPSHQVTQMGQEVILRCVPISNHLYFYWYRQILGQKVEFLVSFYNNEISEKSEIFDDQFSVERPDGSNFTLKIRSTKLEDSAMYFCASLGGDYNEQFFGPGTRLTVL.

The chain is built from TRBV12-3 or TRBV12-4 and TRBJ1-5; 8 bases are shared with TRBD1. The CDR3 length is 13 residues. V lost 3 bases to trimming and J lost 7 bases; unmatched junction nucleotides: 2. The CDR3 here is CASSLTGEQPQHF. CDR3 DNA sequence: TGTGCCAGCAGTTTGACAGGGGAACAGCCCCAGCATTTT.

V gene TRBV4-1 combines with J gene TRBJ2-7; 7 bases are shared with TRBD2. The CDR3 runs to 14 residues. Germline V CDR1 and CDR2: MGHRA, YSYEKL. V dropped 1 base and J dropped 4; count of bases not matched to a gene: 4. The CDR3 here is CASSQVASGYEQYF. CDR3 bases: TGCGCCAGCAGCCAAGTTGCTAGCGGTTACGAGCAGTACTTC.

The J gene is TRBJ1-1, the V gene TRBV7-3; no clear D gene. CDR1 SGHTA and CDR2 FQGTGA come from the germline V gene. The CDR3 runs 13 residues. The germline V and J ends were trimmed by 5 bases and 4 bases, with 11 bases remaining between them. The CDR3 here is CASSPTFATEAFF. The CDR3 DNA sequence: TGTGCCAGCAGCCCGACTTTTGCCACTGAAGCTTTCTTT.

V is TRBV19 and J is TRBJ2-7, with 8 bases aligning to TRBD2. Trimming took 4 bases from V and 6 from J; bases not matched to a gene: 8. The CDR3 consists of 14 residues. Germline lookup yields CDR1 LNHDA and CDR2 SQIVND (reference sequence). As DNA, the CDR3 is TGTGCCAGTAGTAACGCCGGGAGGGCCTCCGAGCAGTACTTC. This sequence encodes CASSNAGRASEQYF.

The chain combines TRBV2 with TRBJ1-4, with TRBD1 matching 10 bases. V lost 2 bases and J lost 7; bases outside the gene matches: 1. The length of the CDR3 is 14 residues. The germline V gene encodes CDR1 SNHLY and CDR2 FYNNEI. The CDR3 DNA reads as TGTGCCAGCAGTGAACGGACAGGGGGTGAAAAACTGTTTTTT. The encoded protein is CASSERTGGEKLFF. The variable domain in full, with the rest retrieved from reference TRBV2 and TRBJ1-4, is EPEVTQTPSHQVTQMGQEVILRCVPISNHLYFYWYRQILGQKVEFLVSFYNNEISEKSEIFDDQFSVERPDGSNFTLKIRSTKLEDSAMYFCASSERTGGEKLFFGSGTQLSVL.

The V call is TRBV9, the J call TRBJ2-5; the match to TRBD2 covers 8 bases. CDR1 and CDR2 (germline): SGDLS, YYNGEE. V lost 0 bases and J lost 1; bases outside the gene matches: 5. This CDR3 is built from 16 residues. The CDR3 reads CASSVGVAGPQETQYF. In DNA form, the CDR3 reads TGTGCCAGCAGCGTAGGGGTAGCGGGGCCCCAAGAGACCCAGTACTTC.

The V gene is TRBV28, the J gene TRBJ1-6; D unresolved. Between the trimmed V and J ends, which lost 7 bases and 4 bases, there was a span of 8 bases. This CDR3 is 13 amino acids long. Germline V CDR1 and CDR2: MDHEN, SYDVKM. CDR3 amino acids: CASTGGYNSPLHF. DNA of the CDR3: TGTGCCAGCACGGGAGGGTATAATTCACCCCTCCACTTT. Based on the CDR3 plus reference TRBV28 and TRBJ1-6, the full variable domain is DVKVTQSSRYLVKRTGEKVFLECVQDMDHENMFWYRQDPGLGLRLIYFSYDVKMKEKGDIPEGYSVSREKKERFSLILESASTNQTSMYLCASTGGYNSPLHFGNGTRLTVT.

This chain uses TRBV13 with TRBJ1-1; TRBD1 aligns across 7 bases. Germline V CDR1 and CDR2: PRHDT, FYEKMQ (reference sequence). The CDR3 runs to 15 residues. Unmatched junction bases numbered 11, after V lost 6 bases and J lost 4 bases. CDR3 amino acids: CASRFNRGRITEAFF. The CDR3, as DNA: TGTGCCAGCAGATTTAATAGGGGGCGCATCACTGAAGCTTTCTTT.

The rearrangement links TRBV14 to TRBJ1-1, with D maybe TRBD1 (5 bases). CDR1 is SGHDN and CDR2 is FVKESK in the germline V gene. Trimming shortened V by 0 bases and J by 4 bases, and 15 bases separated the two germline ends. The CDR3 is 16 residues long. CDR3 sequence: CASSQDVGLLGTEAFF. CDR3 bases: TGTGCCAGCAGCCAAGATGTGGGACTCCTTGGCACTGAAGCTTTCTTT. Together with reference TRBV14 and TRBJ1-1, the CDR3 gives the full variable domain: EAGVTQFPSHSVIEKGQTVTLRCDPISGHDNLYWYRRVMGKEIKFLLHFVKESKQDESGMPNNRFLAERTGGTYSTLKVQPAELEDSGVYFCASSQDVGLLGTEAFFGQGTRLTVV.

The J gene is TRBJ1-1, the V gene TRBV19; D may be TRBD1 (5 bases). Per germline, CDR1 LNHDA and CDR2 SQIVND (reference sequence). The CDR3 is made up of 15 amino acids. With 6 bases removed from V and 3 bases from J, the gap between germline ends came to 17 bases. The CDR3 protein is CASSPGRGWDTEAFF. CDR3 in DNA: TGTGCCAGTAGCCCAGGCCGGGGGTGGGACACTGAAGCTTTCTTT.

The chain couples TRBV19 to TRBJ2-7; TRBD2 agrees at 12 bases. The CDR3 spans 16 residues. CDR1 and CDR2 (germline): LNHDA, SQIVND (reference sequence). V dropped 5 bases and J dropped 6; count of bases not matched to a gene: 11. The CDR3, as DNA: TGTGCCAGTAGTTTCCTCCTAGCGGGAGGGCCCCGCGAGCAGTACTTC. This encodes CASSFLLAGGPREQYF.

The chain joins TRBV18 to TRBJ2-1; the match to TRBD1 covers 10 bases. CDR3 length: 16 amino acids. CDR1 is KGHSH and CDR2 is LQKENI in the germline V gene. V was pared by 2 bases and J by 9 bases, with 10 bases of the junction left unmatched. The CDR3 DNA is TGTGCCAGCTCACCAAGCCGGGACAGGGGTATTGGTGAGCAGTTCTTC. Amino acids: CASSPSRDRGIGEQFF.

The chain couples TRBV19 to TRBJ1-5; tentative D call: TRBD1 (6 bases). Germline V lookup: CDR1 LNHDA, CDR2 SQIVND (reference sequence). The CDR3 covers 17 residues. The germline V and J ends were trimmed by 5 bases and 3 bases, with 20 bases remaining between them. The CDR3 region has the DNA TGTGCCAGTAGTTGGTTCGTGGCAGGGGTCCACAATCAGCCCCAGCATTTT. It specifies CASSWFVAGVHNQPQHF.

The CDR3 loop is CAWKGTDNSPLHF. CDR3 DNA: TGTGCCTGGAAGGGGACAGATAATTCACCCCTCCACTTT. This sequence joins TRBV30 and TRBJ1-6; 7 nucleotides agree with TRBD1. The V gene end was trimmed by 4 bases and the J gene end by 5 bases; junction bases not matched to a gene: 2. The CDR3 loop spans 13 amino acids. Germline CDR1 and CDR2: GTSNPN and SVGIG (reference sequence).

The chain recombines TRBV19 with TRBJ2-1, with D perhaps matching TRBD2 (5 bases). The CDR3 has 14 residues. V was cut by 4 bases and J by 9 bases, with 16 bases left in between. Germline assignment: CDR1 LNHDA and CDR2 SQIVND (reference sequence). The CDR3 bases are TGTGCCAGTAGTACCGCCACGGGGTATACTGAGCAGTTCTTC. The encoded protein is CASSTATGYTEQFF.

V gene TRBV28 combines with J gene TRBJ2-5; TRBD1 agrees at 9 bases. Unmatched junction bases numbered 12, after V lost 7 bases and J lost 3 bases. There are 16 residues in the CDR3. In germline, CDR1 is MDHEN, CDR2 SYDVKM. CDR3 residues: CASTKLTGTGKETQYF. The CDR3 nucleotides are TGTGCCAGCACTAAACTGACCGGGACAGGGAAAGAGACCCAGTACTTC.

The chain uses TRBV3-1 (or the pseudogene TRBV3-2) and TRBJ1-1; possibly TRBD1 for D (5 bases). Trimming removed 1 base from V and 1 base from J, with 13 bases in between. The germline V gene encodes CDR1 LGHDT and CDR2 YNNKEL (reference sequence). This CDR3 is built from 16 residues. In DNA, the CDR3 is TGTGCCAGCAGCCAAGTAACCCAGGGAACGAACACTGAAGCTTTCTTT. It yields the protein CASSQVTQGTNTEAFF.

This clone has a single count. The gene calls are TRBV27 and TRBJ2-5; 10 nucleotides align to TRBD2. V lost 2 bases, J lost 4 bases, and 4 bases stayed unmatched. Germline V gives CDR1 MNHEY, CDR2 SMNVEV (reference sequence). The CDR3 extends over 15 amino acids. The CDR3, as DNA: TGTGCCAGCAGTTTAGGCACTAGCGGGATAGAGACCCAGTACTTC. Amino acid sequence: CASSLGTSGIETQYF.